Listed here is a single TCR beta chain. What it binds is not known. The protocol was immunoSEQ multiplex PCR, while the TCRdb copy is restricted to in-frame clones and leaves out a portion. The repertoire holds some 350,000 clones, with approximately 85% as singletons. This sample stems from a study of Ad26.COV2.S vaccination and SARS-CoV-2 variants. Findings and caveats of the study: Possible underestimation of total T cell responses by the TCR breadth and depth analyses was noted.

CDR1 is WNHNN, CDR2 SYGVQD, per germline (reference sequence). V shed 3 bases and J shed 0 bases, with 11 bases lying between them. This CDR3 region has 15 residues. As for treatment: 15 to 20 received Ad26.COV2.S at low or high dose, single or two shots; about 5 received placebo; per-sample allocation not given. Sampling occurred on day 63 after the first vaccine or placebo injection. The TCR comes from a person between 18 and 65 years old who received the Ad26.COV2.S COVID-19 vaccine or a placebo. The source was peripheral blood, collected in a trial of Ad26.COV2.S vaccine versus placebo. V gene TRBV10-1 combines with J gene TRBJ1-1; D possibly corresponds to TRBD1 (5 bases). Here the CDR3 reads CASSERGRMNTEAFF. The DNA for the CDR3 is TGCGCCAGCAGTGAACGGGGCCGCATGAACACTGAAGCTTTCTTT.